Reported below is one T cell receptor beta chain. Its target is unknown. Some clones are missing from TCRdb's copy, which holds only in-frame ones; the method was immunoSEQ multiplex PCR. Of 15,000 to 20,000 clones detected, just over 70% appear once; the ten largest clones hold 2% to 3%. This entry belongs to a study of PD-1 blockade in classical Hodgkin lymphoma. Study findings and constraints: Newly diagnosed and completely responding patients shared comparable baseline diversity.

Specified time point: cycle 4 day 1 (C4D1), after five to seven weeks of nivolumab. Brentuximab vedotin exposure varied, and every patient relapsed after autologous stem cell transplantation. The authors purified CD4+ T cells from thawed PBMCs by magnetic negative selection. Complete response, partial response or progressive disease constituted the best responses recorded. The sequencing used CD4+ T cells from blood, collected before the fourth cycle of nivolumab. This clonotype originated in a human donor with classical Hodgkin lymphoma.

The CDR3 reads CASRPEVGGNTIYF. For the CDR3, the DNA is TGTGCCAGCAGACCCGAGGTTGGCGGAAACACCATATATTTT. The V call is TRBV2, the J call TRBJ1-3, with D uncertain. With 6 bases removed from V and 4 bases from J, the gap between germline ends came to 13 bases. The CDR3 covers 14 residues. Germline CDR1 is SNHLY and CDR2 is FYNNEI.